These 28 T cell receptor beta chains were all obtained from the same sample, sequenced in a study of technical replicates of blood from several donors. Sequencing used immunoSEQ multiplex PCR; TCRdb keeps in-frame clones, though not all of them. The sample contains over 50,000 clones, nearly 95% of which appear only once. Sequencing was performed on PBMCs. The receptors were sampled from a human donor in good health. Some clones in this sample may be carry-over from other donors' samples.

The J gene is TRBJ2-5, the V gene TRBV9; 7 bases fit TRBD2. The V segment lost 0 bases and the J segment 1 base; nucleotides outside the gene matches: 9. This CDR3 spans 17 amino acids. Germline V gene lookup returns CDR1 SGDLS and CDR2 YYNGEE. CDR3 sequence (DNA): TGTGCCAGCAGCGTAGGGAGTACGGGGGGTGGCCAAGAGACCCAGTACTTC. This sequence encodes CASSVGSTGGGQETQYF.

The chain uses TRBV6-4 and TRBJ2-3, with TRBD2 identical over 10 bases. The germline gives CDR1 MRHNA, CDR2 SNTAGT. CDR3 length: 16 amino acids. The J segment lost 0 bases and the V segment lost 4 bases, leaving 4 bases of the junction unmatched. CDR3 in amino acids: CASSVLAGTSTDTQYF. DNA of the CDR3: TGTGCCAGCAGTGTACTAGCGGGAACTAGCACAGATACGCAGTATTTT.

V gene TRBV11-2 combines with J gene TRBJ2-7; the D gene is possibly TRBD2 (6 bases). The germline V gene encodes CDR1 SGHAT and CDR2 FQNNGV. The CDR3 consists of 16 residues. The germline V and J ends were trimmed by 5 bases and 2 bases, with 19 bases remaining between them. This CDR3 is CASSPLSGVSAYEQYF. Here the CDR3 DNA reads TGTGCCAGCAGCCCCCTCTCGGGGGTCTCTGCCTACGAGCAGTACTTC.

The V call is TRBV7-3, the J call TRBJ2-3; no clear D gene. Deletions cut 0 bases from V and 2 bases from J, with 3 bases between. CDR1 SGHTA and CDR2 FQGTGA come from the germline V gene. This CDR3 region has 13 residues. Written as DNA, the CDR3 is TGTGCCAGCAGCTTAACCCACACAGATACGCAGTATTTT. This gives the protein CASSLTHTDTQYF.

This chain connects TRBV5-1 to TRBJ2-2; TRBD1 matches at 7 bases. CDR1 and CDR2 from the germline V gene are SGHRS and YFSETQ. The CDR3 is 15 amino acids. J lost 0 bases, V lost 3 bases, and 2 bases had no gene match. CDR3 residues: CASSWTGTNTGELFF. The CDR3 DNA reads TGCGCCAGCAGCTGGACAGGAACGAACACCGGGGAGCTGTTTTTT.

The chain employs TRBV7-8 and TRBJ2-7, with a tentative D call TRBD2 (6 bases). The CDR3 sequence is 13 residues long. V lost 0 bases to trimming and J lost 3 bases, with 6 bases between them. The germline V gene encodes CDR1 SGHVS and CDR2 FQNEAQ. The DNA of the CDR3 is TGTGCCAGCAGCTTAGCGGGGGGCTACGAGCAGTACTTC. This translates into CASSLAGGYEQYF.

The chain couples TRBV5-1 to TRBJ1-4; a weak D match, TRBD1 (6 bases). The germline CDR1 and CDR2 sequences are SGHRS and YFSETQ. V was cut by 0 bases and J by 7 bases, with 13 bases left in between. The CDR3 has 15 residues. CDR3 region: CASSLAGRGAEKLFF. The CDR3 region has the DNA TGCGCCAGCAGCTTGGCCGGCAGGGGAGCTGAAAAACTGTTTTTT.

CDR3 sequence: CSVTRTDQYNEQFF. The CDR3 nucleotides are TGCAGCGTTACTCGGACAGATCAATACAATGAGCAGTTCTTC. The chain couples TRBV29-1 to TRBJ2-1; possibly TRBD1 for D (6 bases). The length of the CDR3 is 14 residues. The germline gives CDR1 SQVTM, CDR2 ANQGSEA. V was shortened by 5 bases and J by 4 bases, with 15 bases between the two germline ends.

V is TRBV9 and J is TRBJ1-2, with 9 bases aligning to TRBD1. The CDR3 spans 14 residues. The V and J ends lost 0 bases and 10 bases, in that order; junction bases with no gene match: 7. Per germline, CDR1 SGDLS and CDR2 YYNGEE. CDR3 coding DNA: TGTGCCAGCAGCGTAGCTACGGGACAGGGAGACTACACCTTC. It translates to CASSVATGQGDYTF.

The rearrangement uses TRBV5-4 and TRBJ1-1; 7 nucleotides line up with TRBD1. The CDR3 spans 14 residues. The germline V gene encodes CDR1 SGHNT and CDR2 YYREEE (reference sequence). The trim removed 5 bases at V and 1 base at J, leaving 5 bases unmatched. The CDR3 is CASRDRDRNTEAFF. Written as DNA, the CDR3 is TGTGCCAGCAGGGACCGGGACAGGAACACTGAAGCTTTCTTT.

V and J are TRBV6-6 and TRBJ2-2, with TRBD2 matching over 7 bases. The CDR3 has 15 residues. With V trimmed by 2 bases and J by 7 bases, 7 bases remained unmatched. Germline CDR1 and CDR2: MNHNY and SVGAGI (reference sequence). CDR3 in amino acids: CASSYEGGEHGELFF. The DNA for the CDR3 is TGTGCCAGCAGTTACGAGGGAGGGGAACACGGGGAGCTGTTTTTT.

The rearrangement links TRBV4-3 to TRBJ2-3; 9 bases are shared with TRBD2. In germline, CDR1 is LGHNA, CDR2 YSLEER. The V and J ends lost 1 base and 5 bases, in that order; junction bases with no gene match: 4. The CDR3 has 15 amino acids. The CDR3 DNA reads as TGCGCCAGCAGCCAAGTCGCGGGAGGGGTAGATACGCAGTATTTT. Amino acids: CASSQVAGGVDTQYF.

The chain carries TRBV5-4 and TRBJ2-7; D possibly corresponds to TRBD2 (5 bases). Trimming shortened V by 4 bases and J by 6 bases, and 11 bases separated the two germline ends. The CDR3 consists of 12 residues. Germline lookup yields CDR1 SGHNT and CDR2 YYREEE (reference sequence). The CDR3 nucleotides are TGTGCCAGCAGCCGTGACGGGGTCGAGCAGTACTTC. Its translation: CASSRDGVEQYF.

The sample holds one count of this clone. This sequence joins TRBV6-1 and TRBJ1-2; unclear D gene. V lost 0 bases and J 4 bases, leaving 12 bases between the germline ends. The length of the CDR3 is 15 residues. CDR1 MNHNS and CDR2 SASEGT come from the germline V gene. The chain's CDR3 is CASSEALLSPYGYTF. The CDR3 bases are TGTGCCAGCAGTGAAGCGTTGTTGAGCCCCTATGGCTACACCTTC.

The V gene is TRBV7-3, the J gene TRBJ2-3, with D perhaps TRBD2 (5 bases). CDR1 SGHTA and CDR2 FQGTGA come from the germline V gene. The CDR3 spans 14 residues. V dropped 5 bases and J dropped 4 bases, with 13 bases sitting between them. CDR3 residues: CASSQLGSPDTQYF. The CDR3 DNA reads TGTGCCAGCAGCCAACTAGGATCCCCAGATACGCAGTATTTT. Together with reference TRBV7-3 and TRBJ2-3, the CDR3 gives the full variable domain: GAGVSQTPSNKVTEKGKYVELRCDPISGHTALYWYRQSLGQGPEFLIYFQGTGAADDSGLPNDRFFAVRPEGSVSTLKIQRTERGDSAVYLCASSQLGSPDTQYFGPGTRLTVL.

The table lists this clone with a count of one. The gene calls are TRBV6-5 and TRBJ1-2; TRBD1 is a possible D gene (5 bases). V lost 4 bases and J lost 6, with 12 bases in between. The CDR3 length is 13 residues. Germline V gives CDR1 MNHEY, CDR2 SVGAGI. The CDR3 spells CASSLAGGNGYTF. The CDR3 region has the DNA TGTGCCAGCAGTTTGGCCGGGGGTAATGGCTACACCTTC.

The CDR3 DNA follows: TGTGCCAGCAGCCAGGGGGATCTTAACACTGAAGCTTTCTTT. It encodes CASSQGDLNTEAFF. The rearrangement links TRBV11-1 to TRBJ1-1; TRBD1 aligns across 7 bases. The CDR3 is 14 amino acids. Germline-derived CDR1 and CDR2 are SGHAT and FQDESV (reference sequence). The ends lost 5 bases at V and 2 bases at J; junction bases unmatched: 5.

Concerning this clone: Its ends do not fully match the called genes, so a read error is possible. The CDR3 region has the DNA TGTGCCAGCAGCTTGGCAGGGTATGGCTACACCTTC. Protein product: CASSLAGYGYTF. This chain joins TRBV5-1 and TRBJ1-2; D is possibly TRBD1 (5 bases). The germline V gene encodes CDR1 SGHRS and CDR2 YFSETQ. The length of the CDR3 is 12 residues.

The CDR3 nucleotides are TGTGCCTGGACCCACGGGGGTCGAGGAATGAACACTGAAGCTTTCTTT. Protein: CAWTHGGRGMNTEAFF. The chain employs TRBV30 and TRBJ1-1; possible D gene TRBD1, 5 bases. CDR3 length: 16 residues. Per the germline V gene, CDR1 is GTSNPN and CDR2 is SVGIG (reference sequence). The V end was cut by 4 bases, the J end by 0 bases, with 18 bases between.

The CDR3 protein is CASSSDRDSYSPLHF. DNA of the CDR3: TGTGCCAGCAGTTCGGACCGGGACAGCTATTCACCCCTCCACTTT. The chain recombines TRBV27 with TRBJ1-6; 7 nucleotides match TRBD1. Trimming at V came to 4 bases and at J to 8 bases, leaving 8 bases not matched to a gene. There are 15 residues in the CDR3. Germline CDR1 MNHEY, CDR2 SMNVEV (reference sequence).

This chain joins TRBV27 and TRBJ2-7; 8 nucleotides agree with TRBD1. After removal of 5 bases from V and 4 bases from J, the junction contained 7 bases not matched to a gene. Looked up from germline, CDR1 is MNHEY and CDR2 is SMNVEV (reference sequence). The CDR3 is 14 amino acids. The CDR3 spells CASSKGGQAYEQYF. The CDR3, as DNA: TGTGCCAGCAGTAAGGGGGGACAGGCGTACGAGCAGTACTTC.

This chain links TRBV7-9 with TRBJ2-7; D ambiguous. V lost 5 bases, J lost 2 bases, and 19 bases lay in between. The CDR3 contains 16 residues. Germline V lookup: CDR1 SEHNR, CDR2 FQNEAQ (reference sequence). The CDR3 DNA reads TGTGCCAGCAGCCTGAGGCAGAGTACCGCCGCCTACGAGCAGTACTTC. It codes for CASSLRQSTAAYEQYF.

V is TRBV2 and J is TRBJ2-7, with D possibly being TRBD2 (6 bases). The germline V gene has CDR1 SNHLY and CDR2 FYNNEI. CDR3 length: 15 amino acids. Trimming left V 4 bases short and J 5 bases short, with 18 bases between. CDR3 nucleotide sequence: TGTGCCAGCAGTGTTTCCGGGACTCGAATCGACGAGCAGTACTTC. It encodes CASSVSGTRIDEQYF.

The chain uses TRBV7-2 and TRBJ1-3, with TRBD1 matching over 7 bases. V lost 5 bases and J lost 3; bases outside the gene matches: 4. The CDR3 covers 14 residues. Germline loops: CDR1 SGHTA, CDR2 FQGNSA. CDR3 loop: CASSPGQSGNTIYF. CDR3 nucleotide sequence: TGTGCCAGCAGCCCGGGACAGAGTGGAAACACCATATATTTT.

The chain uses TRBV7-9 and TRBJ2-7; 11 bases line up with TRBD1. Germline V gives CDR1 SEHNR, CDR2 FQNEAQ (reference sequence). The CDR3 is 16 amino acids. V dropped 4 bases and J dropped 5; count of bases not matched to a gene: 10. CDR3: CASSSGGQGGLNEQYF. For the CDR3, the DNA is TGTGCCAGCAGCTCGGGGGGACAGGGGGGTTTAAACGAGCAGTACTTC.

The V and J genes are TRBV11-1 and TRBJ1-2; 8 bases fit TRBD1. This CDR3 comprises 13 residues. Germline V gene data show CDR1 as SGHAT and CDR2 as FQDESV (reference sequence). V shed 4 bases, J shed 2 bases, and the junction held 0 bases outside the gene matches. This CDR3 reads CASSWDRNYGYTF. Here the CDR3 DNA reads TGTGCCAGCAGCTGGGACAGGAACTATGGCTACACCTTC.

This chain connects TRBV5-5 to TRBJ2-1; 10 bases are shared with TRBD1. Germline CDR1 is SGHKS and CDR2 is YYEKEE (reference sequence). V trimming: 4 bases; J trimming: 8 bases; junction bases outside the gene matches: 9. The CDR3 has 15 amino acids. This chain's CDR3 is CASSTPGQGSDEQFF. The CDR3 nucleotides are TGTGCCAGCAGCACCCCGGGACAGGGGAGCGATGAGCAGTTCTTC.

The chain couples TRBV5-1 to TRBJ2-2; unclear D gene. The V gene's germline CDR1 is SGHRS and CDR2 YFSETQ. Between the trimmed V and J ends, which lost 0 bases and 1 base, there was a span of 7 bases. The CDR3 covers 15 residues. CDR3 sequence reads: CASSLDNKNTGELFF. CDR3 in DNA: TGCGCCAGCAGCTTGGACAATAAGAACACCGGGGAGCTGTTTTTT.